These T cell receptor beta chains were read from a single sample in a study of patients and donors after allogeneic stem cell transplantation. TCRdb itself ran the RT-PCR reads through MiXCR, one entry per CDR3 protein. This table has approximately 98,000 distinct CDR3 sequences, 35% appearing once. The sample was blood, either unsorted or a sorted T cell fraction (not recorded which). These receptors all come from a human donor who was either an allogeneic HSCT recipient or a stem cell or donor lymphocyte infusion donor (not recorded which). It is not recorded whose cells these are; they may come from a transplant donor. Each CDR3 is given with its conserved first and last residue. Fields, in order: V gene, CDR3 length, J gene, D gene, clone size, CDR3 DNA, CDR3 protein. The D gene is left open where the match is weak. A row's size may be missing; if present it is once, few, many or a size class.

>TRBV7-9|9|TRBJ2-5|-|few
TGTGCCAGCCGTCAGACCCAGTACTTC
CASRQTQYF
>TRBV5-1|16|TRBJ2-3|TRBD2|-
TGCGCCAGCAAGGGACTAGCGGGAGTAAGCACAGATACGCAGTATTTT
CASKGLAGVSTDTQYF
>TRBV12-3/TRBV12-4|14|TRBJ2-3|-|-
TGTGCCACAGGTGACGGGAGAGATCAAGATACGCAGTATTTT
CATGDGRDQDTQYF
>TRBV7-2|14|TRBJ2-5|-|-
TGTGCCAGCAGCTTAGGCGGCGGGCAAGAGACCCAGTACTTC
CASSLGGGQETQYF
>TRBV6-5|15|TRBJ1-4|-|-
TGTGCCAGCAGACACGCAGGGACGGGTAATGAAAAACTGTTTTTT
CASRHAGTGNEKLFF
>TRBV12-3/TRBV12-4|14|TRBJ2-3|TRBD2|few
TGTGCCAGCAGTAATAGCGGGAGAGGGGATACGCAGTATTTT
CASSNSGRGDTQYF
>TRBV3-1|15|TRBJ1-4|-|-
TGTGCCAGCAGCCAAGGTAGGGGACGGACTGAAAAACTGTTTTTT
CASSQGRGRTEKLFF
>TRBV11-3|14|TRBJ2-5|-|-
TGTGCCAGCAGCCCCAATCTCTATGAAGAGACCCAGTACTTC
CASSPNLYEETQYF
>TRBV28|15|TRBJ1-2|-|few
TGTGCCAGCAGCCAAGCCCCAAATAGAAAACCTGGCTACACCTTC
CASSQAPNRKPGYTF
>TRBV5-1|15|TRBJ2-1|-|-
TGCGCCAGCAGCCATGACAGGCTCACTTACAATGAGCAGTTCTTC
CASSHDRLTYNEQFF